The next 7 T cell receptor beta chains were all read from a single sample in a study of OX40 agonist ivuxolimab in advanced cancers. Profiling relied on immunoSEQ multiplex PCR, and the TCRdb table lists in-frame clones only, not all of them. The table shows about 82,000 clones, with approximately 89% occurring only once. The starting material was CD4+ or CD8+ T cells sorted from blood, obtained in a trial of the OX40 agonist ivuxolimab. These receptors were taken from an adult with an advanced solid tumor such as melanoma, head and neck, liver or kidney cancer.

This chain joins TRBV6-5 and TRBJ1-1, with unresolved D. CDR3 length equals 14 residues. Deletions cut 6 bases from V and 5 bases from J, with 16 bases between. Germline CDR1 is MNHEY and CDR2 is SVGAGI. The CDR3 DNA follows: TGTGCCAGCAGCCTTCTTGGGTCCGGGACTGAAGCTTTCTTT. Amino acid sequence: CASSLLGSGTEAFF.

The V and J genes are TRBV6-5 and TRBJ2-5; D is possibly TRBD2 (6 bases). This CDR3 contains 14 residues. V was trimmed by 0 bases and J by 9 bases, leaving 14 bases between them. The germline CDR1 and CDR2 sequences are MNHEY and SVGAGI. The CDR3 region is CASSYSSGVGPQYF. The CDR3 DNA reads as TGTGCCAGCAGTTACTCTAGCGGAGTCGGCCCCCAGTACTTC.

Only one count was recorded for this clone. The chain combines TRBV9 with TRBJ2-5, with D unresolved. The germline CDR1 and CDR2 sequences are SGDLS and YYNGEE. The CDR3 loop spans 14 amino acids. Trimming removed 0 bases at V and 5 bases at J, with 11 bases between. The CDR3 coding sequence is TGTGCCAGCAGCGTAGACGTTTTCGCGGAGACCCAGTACTTC. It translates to CASSVDVFAETQYF. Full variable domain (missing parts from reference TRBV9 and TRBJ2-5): DSGVTQTPKHLITATGQRVTLRCSPRSGDLSVYWYQQSLDQGLQFLIQYYNGEERAKGNILERFSAQQFPDLHSELNLSSLELGDSALYFCASSVDVFAETQYFGPGTRLLVL.

CDR3 nucleotide sequence: TGCAGCGTCGTTACCACAGGGGGCGGGAATACGCAGTATTTT. Encoded protein: CSVVTTGGGNTQYF. The chain has TRBV29-1 and TRBJ2-3; TRBD1 aligns across 9 bases. V shed 6 bases and J 7 bases; nucleotides not matched to a gene: 11. The CDR3 sequence is 14 residues long. Per germline, CDR1 SQVTM and CDR2 ANQGSEA.

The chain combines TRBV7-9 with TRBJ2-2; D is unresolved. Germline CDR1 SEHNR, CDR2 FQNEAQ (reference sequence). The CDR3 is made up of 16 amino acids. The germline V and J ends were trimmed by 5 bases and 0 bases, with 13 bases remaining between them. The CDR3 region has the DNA TGTGCCAGCAGCCGGACGGGCCGTTCGAACACCGGGGAGCTGTTTTTT. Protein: CASSRTGRSNTGELFF. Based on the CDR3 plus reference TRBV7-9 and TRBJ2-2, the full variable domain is DTGVSQNPRHKITKRGQNVTFRCDPISEHNRLYWYRQTLGQGPEFLTYFQNEAQLEKSRLLSDRFSAERPKGSFSTLEIQRTEQGDSAMYLCASSRTGRSNTGELFFGEGSRLTVL.

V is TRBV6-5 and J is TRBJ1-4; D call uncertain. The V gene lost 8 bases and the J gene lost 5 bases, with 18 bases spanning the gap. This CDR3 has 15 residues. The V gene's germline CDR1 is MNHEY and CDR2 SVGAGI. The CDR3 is CASSDYRATNEKLFF. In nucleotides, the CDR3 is TGTGCCAGCTCTGATTATCGGGCCACCAATGAAAAACTGTTTTTT.

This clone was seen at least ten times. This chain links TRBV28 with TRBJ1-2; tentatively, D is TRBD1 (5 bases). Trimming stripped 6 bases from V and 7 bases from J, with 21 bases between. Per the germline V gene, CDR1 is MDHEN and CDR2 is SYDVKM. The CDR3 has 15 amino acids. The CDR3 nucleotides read TGTGCCAGCAGGAATAGCGGGGCCCTCGGACGTGGCTACACCTTC. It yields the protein CASRNSGALGRGYTF.